One sample yielded the 30 T cell receptor beta chains listed below, sequenced in a study of OX40 agonist ivuxolimab in advanced cancers. Method: immunoSEQ multiplex PCR; TCRdb's copy keeps in-frame clones and lacks some. The table has 18,000 or so clones, roughly 72% seen once; the top ten hold about a quarter. The input for sequencing was CD4+ or CD8+ T cells sorted from blood, taken in a trial of the OX40 agonist ivuxolimab. Receptor source: an adult with an advanced solid tumor such as melanoma, head and neck, liver or kidney cancer.

Here the CDR3 DNA reads TGTGCCAGCAGCTTGCCAGGGGATATTTACGAGCAGTACTTC. Amino acid sequence: CASSLPGDIYEQYF. V usage is TRBV7-9 and J usage is TRBJ2-7; weak D call: TRBD1 (6 bases). Trimming stripped 3 bases from V and 4 bases from J, with 13 bases between. Germline loops: CDR1 SEHNR, CDR2 FQNEAQ (reference sequence). The length of the CDR3 is 14 residues.

This chain links TRBV7-9 with TRBJ1-1; tentative D call: TRBD1 (5 bases). The CDR3 has 14 amino acids. V gave up 4 bases and J gave up 3 bases, with 12 bases separating them. The germline CDR1 and CDR2 sequences are SEHNR and FQNEAQ (reference sequence). CDR3 residues: CASSSGTGYTEAFF. The DNA of the CDR3 is TGTGCCAGCAGCTCAGGGACGGGTTACACTGAAGCTTTCTTT.

V usage is TRBV6-5 and J usage is TRBJ1-1; D not resolved. There are 12 residues in the CDR3. The ends were cut back, 6 bases at V and 4 bases at J, with 9 bases in the middle. Per germline, CDR1 MNHEY and CDR2 SVGAGI. CDR3 nucleotides: TGTGCCAGCAGCACTCCTGGCACTGAAGCTTTCTTT. Translated, it gives CASSTPGTEAFF.

The sample holds a few counts of this clone. This clone may be a read error of a much larger clone one base away. This sequence joins TRBV21-1 and TRBJ2-7. TRBV21-1 is flagged as a pseudogene. The CDR3 has 10 amino acids. Here the CDR3 DNA reads TGTGCCAGCGGGGTCTACGAGCAGTACTTC. Protein product: CASGVYEQYF.

Relative to its sample, this clone is medium-sized. The J gene is TRBJ1-5, the V gene TRBV28; 9 bases fit TRBD1. Germline CDR1 is MDHEN and CDR2 is SYDVKM. The trim removed 4 bases at V and 2 bases at J, leaving 6 bases unmatched. CDR3 length: 16 amino acids. The CDR3 is CASSSQGALGNQPQHF. The CDR3 nucleotides read TGTGCCAGCAGTTCACAGGGGGCGTTGGGCAATCAGCCCCAGCATTTT. Full variable domain (missing parts from reference TRBV28 and TRBJ1-5): DVKVTQSSRYLVKRTGEKVFLECVQDMDHENMFWYRQDPGLGLRLIYFSYDVKMKEKGDIPEGYSVSREKKERFSLILESASTNQTSMYLCASSSQGALGNQPQHFGDGTRLSIL.

A single count supports this clone. This rearrangement joins TRBV6-6 to TRBJ2-5; 7 bases align to TRBD2. In germline, CDR1 is MNHNY, CDR2 SVGAGI (reference sequence). V lost 9 bases, J lost 5 bases, and 9 bases stayed unmatched. This CDR3 has 13 residues. The CDR3 DNA follows: TGTGCCAGTTTTTCTGGACTAGGGGAGACCCAGTACTTC. Translating it yields CASFSGLGETQYF.

As to this clone: Different DNA sequences within this sample yield the same CDR3. V gene TRBV29-1 combines with J gene TRBJ2-1, with D perhaps matching TRBD2 (7 bases). Germline CDR1 and CDR2: SQVTM and ANQGSEA. There are 18 residues in the CDR3. V shed 1 base and J shed 1 base, with 20 bases lying between them. The CDR3 DNA is TGCAGCGTTGAAGGGGGGGGCGGGGCAGGAGGTTCCTACAATGAGCAGTTCTTC. Its translation is CSVEGGGGAGGSYNEQFF.

Relative to its sample, this clone is medium-sized. V gene TRBV19 combines with J gene TRBJ2-7; D possibly corresponds to TRBD1 (5 bases). Germline V CDR1 and CDR2: LNHDA, SQIVND (reference sequence). The CDR3 contains 14 residues. The V gene lost 6 bases and the J gene lost 0 bases, with 12 bases spanning the gap. DNA of the CDR3: TGTGCCAGTAGGGACACTCTCAGCTCCTACGAGCAGTACTTC. Its translation: CASRDTLSSYEQYF. The full variable domain, with the rest looked up from reference TRBV19 and TRBJ2-7, is DGGITQSPKYLFRKEGQNVTLSCEQNLNHDAMYWYRQDPGQGLRLIYYSQIVNDFQKGDIAEGYSVSREKKESFPLTVTSAQKNPTAFYLCASRDTLSSYEQYFGPGTRLTVT.

The table lists this clone with a count of one. The chain couples TRBV20-1 to TRBJ1-2; D uncertain. Trimming shortened V by 4 bases and J by 3 bases, and 0 bases separated the two germline ends. The CDR3 is 9 residues long. CDR1 DFQATT and CDR2 SNEGSKA come from the germline V gene (reference sequence). The CDR3 protein is CSANYGYTF. CDR3 nucleotides: TGCAGTGCTAACTATGGCTACACCTTC.

This clone ranks as large. The CDR3 is CAWSVGGNQPQHF. Written as DNA, the CDR3 is TGTGCCTGGAGTGTAGGGGGGAATCAGCCCCAGCATTTT. The J gene is TRBJ1-5, the V gene TRBV30, with D possibly TRBD1 on 6 matching bases. Between the trimmed V and J ends, which lost 0 bases and 4 bases, there was a span of 7 bases. The CDR3 sequence is 13 residues long. From germline, CDR1 is GTSNPN and CDR2 SVGIG (reference sequence).

The CDR3, as DNA: TGTGCCATCAGTGATGGGGGATCGGTAACTGAAGCTTTCTTT. Translation gives CAISDGGSVTEAFF. The genes are TRBV10-3 and TRBJ1-1; maybe TRBD1 (5 bases). The V and J ends lost 3 bases and 5 bases respectively, with 13 bases between them. The CDR3 totals 14 residues. Germline V gene data show CDR1 as ENHRY and CDR2 as SYGVKD.

The J gene is TRBJ2-2, the V gene TRBV9, with TRBD1 identical over 8 bases. The J segment lost 7 bases and the V segment lost 1 base, leaving 9 bases of the junction unmatched. CDR1 and CDR2 from the germline V gene are SGDLS and YYNGEE. CDR3 length: 16 residues. The CDR3 region is CASSVFATGAVGELFF. In nucleotides, the CDR3 is TGTGCCAGCAGCGTATTCGCGACAGGGGCAGTCGGGGAGCTGTTTTTT.

The gene calls are TRBV28 and TRBJ2-6; 10 nucleotides align to TRBD1. CDR3 size: 17 residues. The J segment lost 0 bases and the V segment lost 4 bases, leaving 3 bases of the junction unmatched. Germline V lookup: CDR1 MDHEN, CDR2 SYDVKM. This chain's CDR3 is CASSSTGGTSGANVLTF. The CDR3 DNA is TGTGCCAGCAGTTCGACAGGGGGCACCTCTGGGGCCAACGTCCTGACTTTC.

V is TRBV6-5 and J is TRBJ2-3; 9 bases agree with TRBD2. The CDR3 is made up of 15 amino acids. Germline trimming cut 2 bases from V and 4 bases from J; bases unmatched to any gene: 4. CDR1 is MNHEY, CDR2 SVGAGI, per germline. CDR3 bases: TGTGCCAGCAGTTACGGCGGCGGGGGGGCAGATACGCAGTATTTT. As protein: CASSYGGGGADTQYF.

Of note for this clone: A much larger clone is a single base away; this may be a read error. Other DNA sequences of this sample code for an identical CDR3. This chain links TRBV5-1 with TRBJ1-2; tentatively, D is TRBD1 (5 bases). CDR1 SGHRS and CDR2 YFSETQ come from the germline V gene. The CDR3 has 16 amino acids. V was shortened by 0 bases and J by 6 bases, with 18 bases between the two germline ends. CDR3 protein: CASSLVVGTGGDGYTF. The CDR3 nucleotides read TGCGCCAGCAGCTTGGTGGTCGGAACAGGAGGGGATGGCTACACCTTC.

This chain connects TRBV6-1 to TRBJ1-3; 7 bases fit TRBD1. The trim removed 4 bases at V and 1 base at J, leaving 10 bases unmatched. This CDR3 is built from 17 residues. In germline, CDR1 is MNHNS, CDR2 SASEGT. The CDR3 is CASSVRPGGPSGNTIYF. The CDR3 DNA sequence: TGTGCCAGCAGTGTAAGGCCAGGGGGTCCTTCTGGAAACACCATATATTTT.

The chain combines TRBV7-9 with TRBJ1-4; the D gene is possibly TRBD1 (6 bases). The germline gives CDR1 SEHNR, CDR2 FQNEAQ (reference sequence). The CDR3 runs 14 residues. The germline V and J ends were trimmed by 3 bases and 14 bases, with 19 bases remaining between them. For the CDR3, the DNA is TGTGCCAGCAGCTTCCAGGGGCGGGCTGCTCATCTGTTTTTT. It codes for CASSFQGRAAHLFF.

The sample holds a few counts of this clone. The gene calls are TRBV29-1 and TRBJ1-5; perhaps TRBD1 as D (6 bases). Germline loops: CDR1 SQVTM, CDR2 ANQGSEA. The CDR3 has 11 residues. CDR3 bases: TGCAACAGGGACGGCAATCAGCCCCAGCATTTT. This encodes CNRDGNQPQHF.

The chain recombines TRBV7-6 with TRBJ2-1; D remains ambiguous. The germline V gene encodes CDR1 SGHVS and CDR2 FNYEAQ. CDR3 length equals 13 residues. Trimming removed 5 bases from V and 5 bases from J, with 10 bases in between. CDR3 in DNA: TGTGCCAGCAGCCAAGGACCTAACAATGAGCAGTTCTTC. Translating it yields CASSQGPNNEQFF.

The chain links TRBV6-6 to TRBJ2-1; 8 bases map to TRBD2. Losses at the gene ends were 7 bases for V and 8 bases for J; bases not matched to a gene: 7. The CDR3 runs 13 residues. Germline V gene data show CDR1 as MNHNY and CDR2 as SVGAGI (reference sequence). As DNA, the CDR3 is TGTGCCAGCAAGGACTCCGGGGGGGATGAGCAGTTCTTC. Protein product: CASKDSGGDEQFF.

The chain links TRBV5-6 to TRBJ2-7, with D uncertain. V lost 0 bases, J lost 1 base, and 5 bases lay in between. The CDR3 is made up of 13 amino acids. Per germline, CDR1 SGHDT and CDR2 YYEEEE. The CDR3 DNA sequence: TGTGCCAGCAGCTTGGGCGTATCCTACGAGCAGTACTTC. It codes for CASSLGVSYEQYF.

The chain couples TRBV9 to TRBJ2-7; D is perhaps TRBD1 (5 bases). V was shortened by 4 bases and J by 1 base, with 9 bases between the two germline ends. Germline-derived CDR1 and CDR2 are SGDLS and YYNGEE. This CDR3 contains 13 residues. The CDR3 spells CASSMTDSYEQYF. CDR3 nucleotides: TGTGCCAGCAGCATGACAGATTCCTACGAGCAGTACTTC.

The chain recombines TRBV15 with TRBJ1-5, with D maybe TRBD1 (6 bases). The V and J ends lost 3 bases and 7 bases respectively, with 10 bases between them. The germline CDR1 and CDR2 sequences are LNHNV and YYDKDF (reference sequence). This CDR3 spans 13 amino acids. The CDR3 loop reads CATSSTGNQPQHF. Written as DNA, the CDR3 is TGTGCCACCAGCAGCACAGGGAACCAGCCCCAGCATTTT.

The V and J genes are TRBV5-1 and TRBJ2-3; unclear D gene. The CDR3 has 13 residues. V was clipped by 1 base and J by 10 bases, with 13 bases between them. The germline CDR1 and CDR2 sequences are SGHRS and YFSETQ. The CDR3 here is CASSLSGSRPQYF. The CDR3 DNA is TGCGCCAGCAGCTTGTCGGGCAGCCGGCCGCAGTATTTT.

This chain joins TRBV7-3 and TRBJ1-6; 7 nucleotides align to TRBD1. Germline lookup yields CDR1 SGHTA and CDR2 FQGTGA. The CDR3 consists of 17 residues. V gave up 4 bases and J gave up 0 bases; unmatched junction bases: 6. CDR3 residues: CASSSRQGSSYNSPLHF. The CDR3, as DNA: TGTGCCAGCAGCTCCCGACAGGGCAGCTCCTATAATTCACCCCTCCACTTT.

A few counts support this clone. The rearrangement uses TRBV5-6 and TRBJ2-3; D is undetermined. Trimming stripped 0 bases from V and 0 bases from J, with 11 bases between. Germline V gene data show CDR1 as SGHDT and CDR2 as YYEEEE. This CDR3 is 16 amino acids long. The CDR3 DNA follows: TGTGCCAGCAGCTTGGCCGCCAGTTCTAGCACAGATACGCAGTATTTT. It specifies CASSLAASSSTDTQYF.

The CDR3 reads CASSSTGGIDEQYF. Here the CDR3 DNA reads TGTGCCAGCAGCTCGACAGGGGGCATCGACGAGCAGTACTTC. The gene calls are TRBV5-6 and TRBJ2-7; 10 positions agree with TRBD1. Looked up from germline, CDR1 is SGHDT and CDR2 is YYEEEE. The ends lost 3 bases at V and 5 bases at J; junction bases unmatched: 5. The CDR3 runs 14 residues.

The chain couples TRBV5-4 to TRBJ2-1; TRBD1 agrees at 10 bases. J was trimmed by 6 bases and V by 4 bases; bases with no gene match: 4. The CDR3 consists of 14 residues. Looked up from germline, CDR1 is SGHNT and CDR2 is YYREEE (reference sequence). DNA for the CDR3: TGTGCCAGCAGCGCCGGGACAGGGGTCAATGAGCAGTTCTTC. This gives the protein CASSAGTGVNEQFF.

Comment on this clone: At one of its ends the junction is not consistent with the germline gene, which may arise from a read error. The genes are TRBV11-3 and TRBJ2-1; D is undetermined. The CDR3 length is 13 residues. Germline CDR1 and CDR2: SGHNT and YENEEA. The DNA for the CDR3 is TGTGCCAGCAGCCCTGGCCCCTACAATGGGCAGTTCTTC. Its translation is CASSPGPYNGQFF.

J is TRBJ2-7 and V is TRBV5-1, with a weak D call TRBD1 (5 bases). V was pared by 0 bases and J by 7 bases, with 11 bases between. The CDR3 covers 13 residues. Per germline, CDR1 SGHRS and CDR2 YFSETQ. CDR3 nucleotide sequence: TGCGCCAGCAGCTTGGATCAGGGAAAAGAGCAGTACTTC. Its protein product is CASSLDQGKEQYF.